The entry below gives a single T cell receptor (beta chain) sequence along with its context. After removal of 2 bases from V and 4 bases from J, the junction contained 4 bases not matched to a gene. CDR3 length: 16 residues. Germline V gives CDR1 WNHNN, CDR2 SYGVQD (reference sequence). In the original analysis: Reference gene primer amplification yielded estimated nucleated cell counts. The data were produced by immunoSEQ multiplex PCR, yet TCRdb's version contains in-frame clones alone and is incomplete. The DNA was the basis for D and trimming; V, J and clone size are from that table. The sample lists 63,000 or so clones, about 82% occurring once. The data are from a study of blood T cell repertoires in COVID-19. Overall study: The origin of the acute and convalescent COVID-19 samples was the United States, Italy and Spain. Sources were T cells, B-cell-depleted T cells, or PBMCs; the material itself was cDNA or gDNA.

The sequenced material came from peripheral blood. The chain uses TRBV10-1 and TRBJ2-3; 12 bases fit TRBD2. This receptor was identified in a human donor in a cohort sampled during active COVID-19. The CDR3 sequence: CASSEDRLAGADTQYF. The CDR3 DNA sequence: TGCGCCAGCAGTGAGGACCGACTAGCGGGGGCAGATACGCAGTATTTT.